Reported below is one T cell receptor (beta chain). The data originate from a study of blood T cell repertoires in COVID-19. Study at large: Both acute and convalescent COVID-19 samples were obtained from the United States, Italy and Spain. The analysed material was cDNA or gDNA that came from T cells, B-cell-depleted T cells, or PBMCs.

The repertoire was sequenced with immunoSEQ multiplex PCR; TCRdb's copy has only in-frame clones and lacks some. The sample consists of around 15,000 clones, 88% of them appearing once. The CDR3 length is 20 residues. V gave up 4 bases and J gave up 0 bases; unmatched junction bases: 14. The clonotype comes from a human donor in a cohort sampled during active COVID-19. Specimen: peripheral blood. The chain uses TRBV5-3 and TRBJ2-1; 12 bases fit TRBD2. TRBV5-3 is an ORF; its function is uncertain. This CDR3 reads CARSARTGLAGPSSYNEQFF. In DNA form, the CDR3 reads TGTGCCAGAAGCGCACGTACCGGACTAGCGGGGCCGAGCTCCTACAATGAGCAGTTCTTC.